This paragraph covers one TCR beta chain sequence. The protocol was immunoSEQ multiplex PCR, while the TCRdb copy is restricted to in-frame clones and leaves out a portion. The sample has around 25,000 clones, roughly 85% seen once. Trimming took off 0 bases at V and 1 base at J, with 3 bases between the two ends. CDR3 length: 13 residues. CDR1 is KGHSH, CDR2 LQKENI, per germline. This entry belongs to a study of lymphopenia after photon versus proton radiotherapy. The sample here was peripheral blood, taken from a patient treated with photon-based radiotherapy. This chain joins TRBV18 and TRBJ2-5; D unclear. The TCR originated in a man aged 25-40 years with gastric cancer. The CDR3 region has the DNA TGTGCCAGCTCACCACCGGCCCAAGAGACCCAGTACTTC. This gives the protein CASSPPAQETQYF.